Sequencing of this TCR beta chain was carried out in a study of CD8+ T cells in alopecia areata. Looking at the study overall: Tofacitinib treatment spanned 6 to 18 months, with 6 months off drug afterward.

In each case, RNA was isolated and then reverse transcribed into cDNA as the sequencing template. The assay was immunoSEQ multiplex PCR, and TCRdb's table has in-frame clones only and misses some. Among 150,000 to 200,000 clones listed, under 80% were seen once. Findings and limits, study-wide: Scalp clonality and expanded CD8+ clones among the top 100 showed significant decreases with tofacitinib.

Described treatment: oral pan-JAK inhibitor, 5-10 mg twice daily. Alopecia areata patients provided lesional scalp punch biopsies and peripheral blood. As for this clone: What it recognizes is unknown.

This CDR3 has 14 residues. With 3 bases clipped from V and 10 bases from J, the junction kept 7 bases outside the gene matches. Germline CDR1 reads GTSNPN; CDR2 reads SVGIG (reference sequence). This TCR came from a human donor with alopecia areata. Sequencing used CD4+ T cells sorted from blood, obtained between weeks 49 and 50, from a patient treated with tofacitinib. The chain couples TRBV30 to TRBJ1-6; 9 nucleotides line up with TRBD1. The CDR3, as DNA: TGTGCCTGGAGGCCTGGGACAGGGATATCACCCCTCCACTTT. Translating gives CAWRPGTGISPLHF.